The T cell receptor (beta chain) under discussion was sequenced for a study of T cell repertoires in cytomegalovirus infection. Study background: Well-studied HLA-B-restricted epitopes and recently identified HLA-C-restricted epitopes of CMV were both used in the study. Both a matching HLA type and CMV infection were indicated by public TCR beta signatures.

A single record per CDR3 protein comes from TCRdb applying MiXCR to the reads. Among 550,000 to 700,000 distinct CDR3 sequences listed, 35% to 50% were seen once. The germline CDR1 and CDR2 sequences are KGHSH and LQKENI. Deletions cut 3 bases from V and 0 bases from J, with 15 bases between. The CDR3 length is 17 residues. Comments on this clonotype: The antigen is not known.

The chain employs TRBV18 and TRBJ1-3, with D possibly being TRBD1 (5 bases). The material was cultured PBMCs, obtained from culture after CMV antigen stimulation. The TCR comes from a human donor in good health (CMV status not recorded). Some clones in this sample may be carry-over from other donors' samples. The CDR3 reads CASSPAGQGISGNTIYF. DNA of the CDR3: TGTGCCAGCTCACCCGCCGGCCAGGGAATCTCTGGAAACACCATATATTTT.